This T cell receptor (beta chain) is drawn from a study of brain T cells in children with intractable seizures. The method was immunoSEQ multiplex PCR; TCRdb's version includes in-frame clones alone and lacks a portion of them. The table shows 95,000 to 120,000 clones, with 94% occurring only once. This clone was counted a single time. Germline CDR1 reads SGHTA; CDR2 reads FQGNSA. Trimming took 2 bases from V and 5 from J, leaving 9 bases between them. There are 13 residues in the CDR3. This specimen consisted of peripheral blood, obtained at surgery. This sequence joins TRBV7-2 and TRBJ1-1; unclear D gene. The receptor's source is a boy under two years old with hemimegalencephaly and intractable seizures. The CDR3 sequence is CASSLYLETEAFF. As DNA, the CDR3 is TGTGCCAGCAGCTTATACCTGGAAACTGAAGCTTTCTTT.